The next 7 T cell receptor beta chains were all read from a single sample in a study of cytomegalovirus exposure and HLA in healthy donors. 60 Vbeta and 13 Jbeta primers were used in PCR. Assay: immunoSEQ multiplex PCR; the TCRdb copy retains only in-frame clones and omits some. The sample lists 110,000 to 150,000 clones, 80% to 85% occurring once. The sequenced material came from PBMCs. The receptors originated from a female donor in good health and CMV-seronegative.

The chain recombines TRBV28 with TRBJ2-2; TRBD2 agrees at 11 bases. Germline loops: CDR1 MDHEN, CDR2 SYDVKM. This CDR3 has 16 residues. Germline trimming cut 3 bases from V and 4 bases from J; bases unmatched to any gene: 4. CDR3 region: CASSFVGLAATGELFF. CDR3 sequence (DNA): TGTGCCAGCAGTTTCGTGGGACTAGCGGCCACCGGGGAGCTGTTTTTT. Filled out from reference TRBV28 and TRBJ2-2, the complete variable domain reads DVKVTQSSRYLVKRTGEKVFLECVQDMDHENMFWYRQDPGLGLRLIYFSYDVKMKEKGDIPEGYSVSREKKERFSLILESASTNQTSMYLCASSFVGLAATGELFFGEGSRLTVL.

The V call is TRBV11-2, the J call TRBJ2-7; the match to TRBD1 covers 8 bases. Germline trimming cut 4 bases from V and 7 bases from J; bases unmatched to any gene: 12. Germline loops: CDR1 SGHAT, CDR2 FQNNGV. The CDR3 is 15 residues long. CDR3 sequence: CASSSDRGPTSEQYF. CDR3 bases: TGTGCCAGCAGCTCCGACAGGGGACCTACGTCGGAGCAGTACTTC.

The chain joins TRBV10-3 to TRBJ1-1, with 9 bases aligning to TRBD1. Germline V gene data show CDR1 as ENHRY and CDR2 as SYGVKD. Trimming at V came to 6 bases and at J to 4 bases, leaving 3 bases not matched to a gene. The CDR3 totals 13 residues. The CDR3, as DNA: TGTGCCATCAGGCCGGGACAGGGCACTGAAGCTTTCTTT. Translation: CAIRPGQGTEAFF.

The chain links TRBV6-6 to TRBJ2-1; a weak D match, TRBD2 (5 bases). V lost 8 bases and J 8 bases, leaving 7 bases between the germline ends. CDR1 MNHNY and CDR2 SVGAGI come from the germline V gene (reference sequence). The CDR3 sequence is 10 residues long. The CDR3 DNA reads TGTGCCAGCGAGGGTTATGAGCAGTTCTTC. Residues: CASEGYEQFF.

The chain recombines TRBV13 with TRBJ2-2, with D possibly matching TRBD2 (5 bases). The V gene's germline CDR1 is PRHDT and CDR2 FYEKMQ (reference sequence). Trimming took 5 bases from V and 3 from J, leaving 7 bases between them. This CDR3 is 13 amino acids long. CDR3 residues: CASSLGDTGELFF. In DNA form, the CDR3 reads TGTGCCAGCAGCCTCGGGGACACCGGGGAGCTGTTTTTT.

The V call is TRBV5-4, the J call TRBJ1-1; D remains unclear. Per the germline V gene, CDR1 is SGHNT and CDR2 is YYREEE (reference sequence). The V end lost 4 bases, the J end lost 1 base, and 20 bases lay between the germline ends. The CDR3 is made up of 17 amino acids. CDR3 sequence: CASSHRDLKAPNTEAFF. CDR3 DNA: TGTGCCAGCAGCCACCGGGATCTTAAGGCCCCGAACACTGAAGCTTTCTTT.

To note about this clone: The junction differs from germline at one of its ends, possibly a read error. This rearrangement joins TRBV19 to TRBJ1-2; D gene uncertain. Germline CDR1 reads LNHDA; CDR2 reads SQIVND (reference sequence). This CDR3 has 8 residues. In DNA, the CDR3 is TGCGGGAGCTATGGCTACACCTTC. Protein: CGSYGYTF.